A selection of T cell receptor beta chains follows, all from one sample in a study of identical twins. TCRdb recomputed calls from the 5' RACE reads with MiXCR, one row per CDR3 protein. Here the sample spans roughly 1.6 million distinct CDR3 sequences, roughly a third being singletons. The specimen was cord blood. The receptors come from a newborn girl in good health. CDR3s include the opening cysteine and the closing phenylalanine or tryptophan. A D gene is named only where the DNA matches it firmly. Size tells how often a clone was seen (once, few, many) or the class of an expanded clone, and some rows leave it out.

CDR3nt: TGTGCCAGCAGCTTAGGAGAACAGGGGGATCAGCCCCAGCATTTT; CDR3aa: CASSLGEQGDQPQHF; j_gene: TRBJ1-5; v_gene: TRBV7-8; len: 15; d_gene: TRBD1; abundance: .
CDR3nt: TGCAGCGTTGGAAGGGAAAGGGGCTACACCTTC; CDR3aa: CSVGRERGYTF; j_gene: TRBJ1-2; v_gene: TRBV29-1; len: 11; d_gene: .; abundance: few
CDR3nt: TGTGCCAACAGCTTAGCAGGGACTTTCGACAACGAGCAGTTCTTC; CDR3aa: CANSLAGTFDNEQFF; j_gene: TRBJ2-1; v_gene: TRBV7-2; len: 15; d_gene: .; abundance: .
CDR3nt: TGTGCCATTATTAACAAGAAGACCGGGGAGCTGTTTTTT; CDR3aa: CAIINKKTGELFF; j_gene: TRBJ2-2; v_gene: TRBV10-3; len: 13; d_gene: .; abundance: .
CDR3nt: TGCAGTGCTAGAAGTGGGGACGGACTTTTCTATGGCTACACCTTC; CDR3aa: CSARSGDGLFYGYTF; j_gene: TRBJ1-2; v_gene: TRBV20-1; len: 15; d_gene: .; abundance: .
CDR3nt: TGTGCCAGCAGTGGGCAGGCCTTAGACACTGAAGCTTTCTTT; CDR3aa: CASSGQALDTEAFF; j_gene: TRBJ1-1; v_gene: TRBV2; len: 14; d_gene: .; abundance: .
CDR3nt: TGTGCCAGCAGTGCCAACGTAATAGCTAGCGGGAGTACCTACGAGCAGTACTTC; CDR3aa: CASSANVIASGSTYEQYF; j_gene: TRBJ2-7; v_gene: TRBV6-1; len: 18; d_gene: TRBD2; abundance: .
CDR3nt: TGCAGCGTTCTAGGGGGGGGCTCCTACAATGAGCAGTTCTTC; CDR3aa: CSVLGGGSYNEQFF; j_gene: TRBJ2-1; v_gene: TRBV29-1; len: 14; d_gene: .; abundance: few
CDR3nt: TGCAGTGCTAGAAGGGGTAGCGCGACCGGGGAGCTGTTTTTT; CDR3aa: CSARRGSATGELFF; j_gene: TRBJ2-2; v_gene: TRBV20-1; len: 14; d_gene: .; abundance: .
CDR3nt: TGTGCCAGCAGTTTGGCTAGCGGGATGGCCAAAAACATTCAGTACTTC; CDR3aa: CASSLASGMAKNIQYF; j_gene: TRBJ2-4; v_gene: TRBV28; len: 16; d_gene: TRBD2; abundance: .
CDR3nt: TGTGCCAGCAGTTCAGGGACTTCCCCGACGGAGACCCAGTACTTC; CDR3aa: CASSSGTSPTETQYF; j_gene: TRBJ2-5; v_gene: TRBV6-2/TRBV6-3; len: 15; d_gene: .; abundance: few
CDR3nt: TGTGCCAGCAGCTCAAGGGGAAGGCCGGCTAACTATGGCTACACCTTC; CDR3aa: CASSSRGRPANYGYTF; j_gene: TRBJ1-2; v_gene: TRBV3-1; len: 16; d_gene: .; abundance: .
CDR3nt: TGCAGTGCTAGTAGGGGCCGTTTTGGGCGGGAGGGCCCCTACAATGAGCAGTTCTTC; CDR3aa: CSASRGRFGREGPYNEQFF; j_gene: TRBJ2-1; v_gene: TRBV20-1; len: 19; d_gene: TRBD2; abundance: .
CDR3nt: TGTGCCAGCAGTTACCAACAGGGGCGTGATATGAACACTGAAGCTTTCTTT; CDR3aa: CASSYQQGRDMNTEAFF; j_gene: TRBJ1-1; v_gene: TRBV27; len: 17; d_gene: TRBD1; abundance: few
CDR3nt: TGCAGCGTTGAAGACGGGACGGAAGCTTTCTTT; CDR3aa: CSVEDGTEAFF; j_gene: TRBJ1-1; v_gene: TRBV29-1; len: 11; d_gene: .; abundance: few
CDR3nt: TGTGCCACCAGTGATGCCCGGGGCCATAGCGCTGAAAAACTGTTTTTT; CDR3aa: CATSDARGHSAEKLFF; j_gene: TRBJ1-4; v_gene: TRBV24-1; len: 16; d_gene: .; abundance: few
CDR3nt: TGTGCCAGCAGATACAGGACCACTGAAGCTTTCTTT; CDR3aa: CASRYRTTEAFF; j_gene: TRBJ1-1; v_gene: TRBV6-6; len: 12; d_gene: .; abundance: .
CDR3nt: TGTGCCAGCAGTTTACCTGGGCGGAGGCCCCAGCATTTT; CDR3aa: CASSLPGRRPQHF; j_gene: TRBJ1-5; v_gene: TRBV12-3/TRBV12-4; len: 13; d_gene: .; abundance: .
CDR3nt: TGCGCCAGCAATAACGGGACCGTAGGCTACAATGAGCAGTTCTTC; CDR3aa: CASNNGTVGYNEQFF; j_gene: TRBJ2-1; v_gene: TRBV5-1; len: 15; d_gene: .; abundance: few
CDR3nt: TGTGCCAGCTCACCCGGCTGGGCAGATAGCAATCAGCCCCAGCATTTT; CDR3aa: CASSPGWADSNQPQHF; j_gene: TRBJ1-5; v_gene: TRBV18; len: 16; d_gene: .; abundance: few
CDR3nt: .; CDR3aa: CASSSSGQFYNEQFF; j_gene: TRBJ2-1; v_gene: TRBV28; len: 15; d_gene: .; abundance: .
CDR3nt: TGTGCCAGCAGCGATACTTGGGGGGCCGAAGATACGCAGTATTTT; CDR3aa: CASSDTWGAEDTQYF; j_gene: TRBJ2-3; v_gene: TRBV3-1; len: 15; d_gene: .; abundance: .
CDR3nt: TGTGCCAGCAACGTGGTGGACAGAGCCTACGAGCAGTACTTC; CDR3aa: CASNVVDRAYEQYF; j_gene: TRBJ2-7; v_gene: TRBV28; len: 14; d_gene: .; abundance: .
CDR3nt: TGTGCCAGCAGCTACCGGGGCCCAGACTATGGCTACACCTTC; CDR3aa: CASSYRGPDYGYTF; j_gene: TRBJ1-2; v_gene: TRBV5-5; len: 14; d_gene: .; abundance: .
CDR3nt: TGTGCCAGCAGCTGGGGACTAGCGGGAGGCGCCGGGGAGCTGTTTTTT; CDR3aa: CASSWGLAGGAGELFF; j_gene: TRBJ2-2; v_gene: TRBV5-4; len: 16; d_gene: TRBD2; abundance: once
CDR3nt: TGTGCCAGCAGCCCAGGGGGCGGACTATCGTACGAGCAGTACTTC; CDR3aa: CASSPGGGLSYEQYF; j_gene: TRBJ2-7; v_gene: TRBV12-3/TRBV12-4; len: 15; d_gene: TRBD1; abundance: few
CDR3nt: TGCAGTGCTTCCAGCCGGGGAGGGGTCGAGTCACCCCTCCACTTT; CDR3aa: CSASSRGGVESPLHF; j_gene: TRBJ1-6; v_gene: TRBV20-1; len: 15; d_gene: .; abundance: .
CDR3nt: TGTGCCAGCAGTACCCTGACGGGGGGCGCTTTGATTATCACCGGGGAGCTGTTTTTT; CDR3aa: CASSTLTGGALIITGELFF; j_gene: TRBJ2-2; v_gene: TRBV6-1; len: 19; d_gene: .; abundance: .
CDR3nt: TGTGCCAGCAGTTTGCAGGGGCCGGCAGCAGCAGATACGCAGTATTTT; CDR3aa: CASSLQGPAAADTQYF; j_gene: TRBJ2-3; v_gene: TRBV28; len: 16; d_gene: .; abundance: .
CDR3nt: TGTGCCAGCAGTTCAGGACTCAATTCACCCCTCCACTTT; CDR3aa: CASSSGLNSPLHF; j_gene: TRBJ1-6; v_gene: TRBV28; len: 13; d_gene: .; abundance: .
CDR3nt: TGCGCCAGCAGCTTGGGGGACTCTAGGAAAAACATTCAGTACTTC; CDR3aa: CASSLGDSRKNIQYF; j_gene: TRBJ2-4; v_gene: TRBV5-1; len: 15; d_gene: .; abundance: few
CDR3nt: TGTGCCATCAGCCGGGACCCACAAGAGACCCAGTACTTC; CDR3aa: CAISRDPQETQYF; j_gene: TRBJ2-5; v_gene: TRBV10-3; len: 13; d_gene: .; abundance: few
CDR3nt: TGCAGCGTTTCGACTAGCGGGAGAGAGGGCTCATACGAGCAGTACTTC; CDR3aa: CSVSTSGREGSYEQYF; j_gene: TRBJ2-7; v_gene: TRBV29-1; len: 16; d_gene: TRBD2; abundance: .
CDR3nt: TGCAGTGCTAGAGATCCCCGACAAGTAGCGGGTAAGCGATCCTACAATGAGCAGTTCTTC; CDR3aa: CSARDPRQVAGKRSYNEQFF; j_gene: TRBJ2-1; v_gene: TRBV20-1; len: 20; d_gene: TRBD2; abundance: .
CDR3nt: TGCAGTGCTAGAGTACGGGGGGGCCCTAACAATGAGCAGTTCTTC; CDR3aa: CSARVRGGPNNEQFF; j_gene: TRBJ2-1; v_gene: TRBV20-1; len: 15; d_gene: TRBD2; abundance: few